This T cell receptor beta chain is from a study of shared clonotypes between healthy human individuals. Trimming pared 0 bases from V and 1 base from J, leaving 12 bases between. Germline values: CDR1 MGHDK, CDR2 SYGVNS. The CDR3 totals 16 residues. Here immunoSEQ multiplex PCR was the method, and the copy in TCRdb shows in-frame clones only, minus some. The table includes 1.4 million or so clones, approximately 98.5% detected once. The material sequenced was naive CD4+ T cells sorted from blood. Subset given: CD45RA+ positively selected. The chain combines TRBV25-1 with TRBJ1-1; D not resolved. This receptor was obtained from a man younger than 45 in good health. In DNA, the CDR3 is TGTGCCAGCAGTGAATATCGGCAGCGTTCGAACACTGAAGCTTTCTTT. This encodes CASSEYRQRSNTEAFF.